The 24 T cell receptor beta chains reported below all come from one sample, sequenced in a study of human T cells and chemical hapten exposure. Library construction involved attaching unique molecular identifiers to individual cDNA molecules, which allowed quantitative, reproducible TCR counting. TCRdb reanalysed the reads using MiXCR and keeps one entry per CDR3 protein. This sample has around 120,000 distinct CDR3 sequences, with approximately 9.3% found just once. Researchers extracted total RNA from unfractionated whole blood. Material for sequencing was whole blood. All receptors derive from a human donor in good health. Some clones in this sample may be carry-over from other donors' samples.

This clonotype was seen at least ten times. The CDR3 loop is CASSTPQQGRIRAHQETQYF. The CDR3 bases are TGCGCCAGCAGTACCCCCCAACAGGGCCGGATTCGGGCCCACCAAGAGACCCAGTACTTC. The chain is built from TRBV23-1 and TRBJ2-5; D perhaps matches TRBD1 (6 bases). TRBV23-1 falls under the ORF class, with uncertain function. V shed 5 bases and J shed 0 bases, with 28 bases lying between them. This CDR3 is built from 20 residues.

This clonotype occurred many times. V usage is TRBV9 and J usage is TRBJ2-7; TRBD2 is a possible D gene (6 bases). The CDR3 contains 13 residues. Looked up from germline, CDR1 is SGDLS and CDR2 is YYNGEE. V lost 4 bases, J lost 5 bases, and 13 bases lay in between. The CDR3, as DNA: TGTGCCAGCAGCCCTCGACTAGTCCACGAGCAGTACTTC. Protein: CASSPRLVHEQYF. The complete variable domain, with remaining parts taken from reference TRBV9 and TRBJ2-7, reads DSGVTQTPKHLITATGQRVTLRCSPRSGDLSVYWYQQSLDQGLQFLIQYYNGEERAKGNILERFSAQQFPDLHSELNLSSLELGDSALYFCASSPRLVHEQYFGPGTRLTVT.

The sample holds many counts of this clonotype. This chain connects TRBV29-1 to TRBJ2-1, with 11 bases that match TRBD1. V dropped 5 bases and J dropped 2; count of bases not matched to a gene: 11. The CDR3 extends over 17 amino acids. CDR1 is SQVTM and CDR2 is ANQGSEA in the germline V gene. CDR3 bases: TGCAGCGTTTCGGGACTCGTGGGACAGGGGGCCTACAATGAGCAGTTCTTC. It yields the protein CSVSGLVGQGAYNEQFF.

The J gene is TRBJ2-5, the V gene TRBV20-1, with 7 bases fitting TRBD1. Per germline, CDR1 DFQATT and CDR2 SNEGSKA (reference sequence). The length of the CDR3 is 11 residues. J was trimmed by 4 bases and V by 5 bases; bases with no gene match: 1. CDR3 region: CSAYRGETQYF. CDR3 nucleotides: TGCAGTGCTTACAGGGGAGAGACCCAGTACTTC.

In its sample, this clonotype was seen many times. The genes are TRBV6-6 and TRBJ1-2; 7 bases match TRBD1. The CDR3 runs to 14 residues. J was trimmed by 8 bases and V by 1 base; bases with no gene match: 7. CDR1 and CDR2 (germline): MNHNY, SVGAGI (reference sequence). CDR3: CASSYLTGIGGYTF. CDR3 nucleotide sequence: TGTGCCAGCAGTTACTTGACAGGGATCGGCGGCTACACCTTC.

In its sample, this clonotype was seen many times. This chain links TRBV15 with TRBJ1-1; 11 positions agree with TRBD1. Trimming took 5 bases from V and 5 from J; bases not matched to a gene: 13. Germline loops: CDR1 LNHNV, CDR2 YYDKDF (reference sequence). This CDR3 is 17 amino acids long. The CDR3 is CATSFWGTGGKGTEAFF. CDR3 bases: TGTGCCACCAGCTTTTGGGGGACAGGGGGTAAGGGTACTGAAGCTTTCTTT.

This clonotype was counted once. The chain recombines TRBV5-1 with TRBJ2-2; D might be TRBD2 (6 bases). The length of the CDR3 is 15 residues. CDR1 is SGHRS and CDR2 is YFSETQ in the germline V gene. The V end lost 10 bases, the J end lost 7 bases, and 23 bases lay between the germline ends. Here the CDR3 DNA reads TGCGCCTCCAACCGGGCCTTCCGGGGGAGCGGGGAGCTGTTTTTT. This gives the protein CASNRAFRGSGELFF.

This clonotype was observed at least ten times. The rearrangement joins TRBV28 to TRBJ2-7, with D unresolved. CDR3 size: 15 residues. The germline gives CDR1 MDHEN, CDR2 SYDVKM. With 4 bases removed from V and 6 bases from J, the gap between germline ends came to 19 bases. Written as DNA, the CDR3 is TGTGCCAGCAGTTCCGCAGGTCCGGTCCCGCGCGAGCAGTACTTC. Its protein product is CASSSAGPVPREQYF.

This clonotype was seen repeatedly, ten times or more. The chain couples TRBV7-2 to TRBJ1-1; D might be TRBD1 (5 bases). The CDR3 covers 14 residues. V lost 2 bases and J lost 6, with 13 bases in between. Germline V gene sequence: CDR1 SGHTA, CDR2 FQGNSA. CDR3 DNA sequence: TGTGCCAGCAGCTTAAATGGCAGGGCGGCTGAAGCTTTCTTT. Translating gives CASSLNGRAAEAFF. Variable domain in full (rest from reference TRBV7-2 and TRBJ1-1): GAGVSQSPSNKVTEKGKDVELRCDPISGHTALYWYRQSLGQGLEFLIYFQGNSAPDKSGLPSDRFSAERTGGSVSTLTIQRTQQEDSAVYLCASSLNGRAAEAFFGQGTRLTVV.

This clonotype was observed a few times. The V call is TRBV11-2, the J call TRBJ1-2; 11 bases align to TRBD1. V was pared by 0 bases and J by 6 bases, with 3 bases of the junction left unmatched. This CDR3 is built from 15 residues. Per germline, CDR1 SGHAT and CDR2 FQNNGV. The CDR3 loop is CASSLEGQGGDGYTF. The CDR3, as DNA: TGTGCCAGCAGCTTAGAGGGACAGGGGGGCGATGGCTACACCTTC.

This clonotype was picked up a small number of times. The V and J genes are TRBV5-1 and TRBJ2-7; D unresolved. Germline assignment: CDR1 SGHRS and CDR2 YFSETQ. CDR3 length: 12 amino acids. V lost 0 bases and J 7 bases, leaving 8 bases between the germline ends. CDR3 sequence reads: CASSLESSEQYF. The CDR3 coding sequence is TGCGCCAGCAGCTTGGAGAGTTCAGAGCAGTACTTC.

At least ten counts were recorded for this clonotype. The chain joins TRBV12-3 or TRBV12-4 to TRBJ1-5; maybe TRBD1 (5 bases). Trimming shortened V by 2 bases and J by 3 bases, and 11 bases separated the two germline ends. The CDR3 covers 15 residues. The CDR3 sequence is CASSLNGGNNQPQHF. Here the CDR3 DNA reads TGTGCCAGCAGTTTAAATGGGGGAAACAATCAGCCCCAGCATTTT.

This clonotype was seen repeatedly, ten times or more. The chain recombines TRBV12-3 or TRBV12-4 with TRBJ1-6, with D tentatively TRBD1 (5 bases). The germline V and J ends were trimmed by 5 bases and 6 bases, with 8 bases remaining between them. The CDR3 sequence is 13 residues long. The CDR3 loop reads CASSGTLNSPLHF. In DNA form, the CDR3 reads TGTGCCAGCAGTGGGACTCTTAATTCACCCCTCCACTTT.

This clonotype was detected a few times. CDR3 sequence: CASGDDRGGNQPQHF. CDR3 DNA: TGTGCTAGTGGGGACGACAGGGGTGGCAATCAGCCCCAGCATTTT. The chain combines TRBV12-5 with TRBJ1-5, with 8 nucleotides matching TRBD1. The CDR3 covers 15 residues. J lost 2 bases, V lost 6 bases, and 6 bases had no gene match. CDR1 is LGHNT and CDR2 is FRNRAP in the germline V gene.

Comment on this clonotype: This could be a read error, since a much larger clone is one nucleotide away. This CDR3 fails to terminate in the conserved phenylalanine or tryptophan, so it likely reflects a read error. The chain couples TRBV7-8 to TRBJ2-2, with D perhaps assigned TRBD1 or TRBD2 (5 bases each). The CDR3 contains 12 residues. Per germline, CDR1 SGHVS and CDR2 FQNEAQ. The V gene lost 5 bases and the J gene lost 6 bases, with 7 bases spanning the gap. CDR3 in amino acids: CASSEGSGELFL. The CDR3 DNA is TGTGCCAGCAGCGAGGGGTCCGGGGAGCTGTTTTTG.

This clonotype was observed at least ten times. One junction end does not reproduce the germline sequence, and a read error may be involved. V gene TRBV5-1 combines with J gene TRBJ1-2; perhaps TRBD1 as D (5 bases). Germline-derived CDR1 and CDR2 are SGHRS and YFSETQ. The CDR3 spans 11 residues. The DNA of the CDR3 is TGCGCCAGCAGCGGGGACTACGGCTACACCTTC. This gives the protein CASSGDYGYTF.

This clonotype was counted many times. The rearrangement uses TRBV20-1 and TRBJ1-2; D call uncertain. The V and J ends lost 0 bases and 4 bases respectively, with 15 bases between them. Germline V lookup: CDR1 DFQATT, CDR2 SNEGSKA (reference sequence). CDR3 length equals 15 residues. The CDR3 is CSARDGGGVGYGYTF. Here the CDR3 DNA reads TGCAGTGCTAGAGATGGTGGCGGGGTCGGCTATGGCTACACCTTC.

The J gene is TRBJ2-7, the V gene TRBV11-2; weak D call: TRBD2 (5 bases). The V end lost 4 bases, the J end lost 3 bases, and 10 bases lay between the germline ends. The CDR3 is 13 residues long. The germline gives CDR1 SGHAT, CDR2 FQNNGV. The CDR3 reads CASSSVGSYEQYF. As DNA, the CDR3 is TGTGCCAGCAGCTCCGTGGGGAGCTACGAGCAGTACTTC.

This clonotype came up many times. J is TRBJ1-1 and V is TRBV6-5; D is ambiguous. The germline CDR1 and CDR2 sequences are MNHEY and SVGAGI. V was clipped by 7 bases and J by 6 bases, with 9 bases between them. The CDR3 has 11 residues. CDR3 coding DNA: TGTGCCAGCATCATGGGAGCTGAAGCTTTCTTT. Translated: CASIMGAEAFF.

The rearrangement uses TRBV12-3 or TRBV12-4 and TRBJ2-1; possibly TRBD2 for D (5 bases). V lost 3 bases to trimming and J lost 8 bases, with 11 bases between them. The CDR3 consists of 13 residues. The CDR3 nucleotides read TGTGCCAGCAGTTTCGGAGGTAACGATGAGCAGTTCTTC. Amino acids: CASSFGGNDEQFF.

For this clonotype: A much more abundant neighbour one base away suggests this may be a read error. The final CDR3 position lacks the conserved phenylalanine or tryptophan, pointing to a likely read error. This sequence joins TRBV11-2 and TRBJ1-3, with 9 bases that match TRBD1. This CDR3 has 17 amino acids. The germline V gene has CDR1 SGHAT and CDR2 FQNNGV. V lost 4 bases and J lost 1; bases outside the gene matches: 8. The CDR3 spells CASSSNRGPGSGNTIYL. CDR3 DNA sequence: TGTGCCAGCAGCTCCAACAGGGGGCCAGGTTCTGGAAACACCATATATCTT.

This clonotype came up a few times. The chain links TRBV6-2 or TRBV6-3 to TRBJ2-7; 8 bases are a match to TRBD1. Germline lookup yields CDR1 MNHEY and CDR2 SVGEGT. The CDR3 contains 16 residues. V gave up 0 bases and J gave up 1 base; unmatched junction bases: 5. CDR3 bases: TGTGCCAGCAGTTACTCACCGGGACAGGTATCCTACGAGCAGTACTTC. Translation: CASSYSPGQVSYEQYF.

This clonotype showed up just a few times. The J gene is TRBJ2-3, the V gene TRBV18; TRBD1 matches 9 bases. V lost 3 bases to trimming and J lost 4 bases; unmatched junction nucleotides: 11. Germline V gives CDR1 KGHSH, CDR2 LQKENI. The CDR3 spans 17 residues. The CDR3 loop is CASSPGRQGGRADTQYF. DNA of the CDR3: TGTGCCAGCTCACCGGGCCGACAGGGGGGTAGAGCAGATACGCAGTATTTT.

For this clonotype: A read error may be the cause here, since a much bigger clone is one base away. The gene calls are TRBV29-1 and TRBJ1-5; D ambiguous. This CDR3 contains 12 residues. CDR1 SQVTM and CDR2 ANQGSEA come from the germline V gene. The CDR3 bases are TGCAGCGCCCGGACGGGCAATCAGCCCCAGCGTTTT. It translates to CSARTGNQPQRF.